These 11 T cell receptor beta chains were all obtained from the same sample, sequenced in a study of blood T cell repertoires in COVID-19. Repertoires were generated with immunoSEQ multiplex PCR, while TCRdb's copy carries only in-frame clones and drops some. The sample shows some 180,000 clones, 70% to 85% of them seen only once. Material: peripheral blood. The receptor set was obtained from a human donor in a cohort sampled during active COVID-19.

V gene TRBV2 combines with J gene TRBJ2-4, with 7 nucleotides matching TRBD1. V dropped 3 bases and J dropped 3; count of bases not matched to a gene: 5. This CDR3 is 15 amino acids long. From germline, CDR1 is SNHLY and CDR2 FYNNEI. The CDR3 region is CASSETGKGKNIQYF. CDR3 nucleotides: TGTGCCAGCAGTGAGACAGGGAAGGGCAAAAACATTCAGTACTTC. The whole variable domain, filled in from reference TRBV2 and TRBJ2-4, reads EPEVTQTPSHQVTQMGQEVILRCVPISNHLYFYWYRQILGQKVEFLVSFYNNEISEKSEIFDDQFSVERPDGSNFTLKIRSTKLEDSAMYFCASSETGKGKNIQYFGAGTRLSVL.

V is TRBV27 and J is TRBJ2-7, with 9 bases aligning to TRBD2. The CDR3 totals 16 residues. In germline, CDR1 is MNHEY, CDR2 SMNVEV (reference sequence). The V gene end was trimmed by 5 bases and the J gene end by 6 bases; junction bases not matched to a gene: 14. DNA of the CDR3: TGTGCCAGCAGTCCCCATCGGGTAGCGGGAGTATTCGAGCAGTACTTC. This encodes CASSPHRVAGVFEQYF.

This chain connects TRBV7-8 to TRBJ2-2, with 16 bases fitting TRBD2. CDR1 is SGHVS, CDR2 FQNEAQ, per germline. V lost 5 bases to trimming and J lost 9 bases; unmatched junction nucleotides: 9. The CDR3 has 17 amino acids. CDR3: CASSVTGTSGRARELFF. The DNA of the CDR3 is TGTGCCAGCAGCGTAACCGGGACTAGCGGGAGGGCCCGGGAGCTGTTTTTT. The variable domain in full, with the rest retrieved from reference TRBV7-8 and TRBJ2-2, is GAGVSQSPRYKVAKRGQDVALRCDPISGHVSLFWYQQALGQGPEFLTYFQNEAQLDKSGLPSDRFFAERPEGSVSTLKIQRTQQEDSAVYLCASSVTGTSGRARELFFGEGSRLTVL.

The V gene is TRBV12-5, the J gene TRBJ1-1, with 9 bases matching TRBD1. The CDR3 totals 15 residues. V shed 2 bases, J shed 4 bases, and the junction held 5 bases outside the gene matches. The germline V gene encodes CDR1 LGHNT and CDR2 FRNRAP. This chain's CDR3 is CASGLNRQGGTEAFF. The DNA for the CDR3 is TGTGCTAGTGGTTTGAACCGACAGGGGGGCACTGAAGCTTTCTTT.

Comment on this clone: This sample includes further DNA sequences coding for the same CDR3. The V call is TRBV12-3 or TRBV12-4, the J call TRBJ2-2; D possibly corresponds to TRBD1 (6 bases). Trimming removed 6 bases at V and 6 bases at J, with 11 bases between. The CDR3 totals 13 residues. The CDR3 DNA is TGTGCCAGCAGGTCACAGGGCCCCGGGGAGCTGTTTTTT. Protein sequence: CASRSQGPGELFF.

The CDR3 DNA sequence: TGTGCCAGCAGCTCTCGGGGGGCTCAATCACCCCTCCACTTT. Protein sequence: CASSSRGAQSPLHF. The V gene is TRBV5-4, the J gene TRBJ1-6, with D perhaps matching TRBD1 (6 bases). Germline V gene lookup returns CDR1 SGHNT and CDR2 YYREEE (reference sequence). The CDR3 totals 14 residues. V dropped 3 bases and J dropped 10 bases, with 14 bases sitting between them. Based on the CDR3 plus reference TRBV5-4 and TRBJ1-6, the full variable domain is ETGVTQSPTHLIKTRGQQVTLRCSSQSGHNTVSWYQQALGQGPQFIFQYYREEENGRGNFPPRFSGLQFPNYSSELNVNALELDDSALYLCASSSRGAQSPLHFGNGTRLTVT.

V is TRBV29-1 and J is TRBJ1-2; a weak D match, TRBD1 (6 bases). Trimming shortened V by 2 bases and J by 11 bases, and 12 bases separated the two germline ends. The CDR3 is made up of 11 amino acids. Germline CDR1 and CDR2: SQVTM and ANQGSEA. The CDR3 DNA sequence: TGCAGCGTTGAACAAGGACAGCATTACACCTTC. Protein sequence: CSVEQGQHYTF.

V usage is TRBV7-9 and J usage is TRBJ2-5, with 8 bases aligning to TRBD1. Germline CDR1 and CDR2: SEHNR and FQNEAQ (reference sequence). The CDR3 extends over 14 amino acids. V was pared by 10 bases and J by 3 bases, with 10 bases of the junction left unmatched. For the CDR3, the DNA is TGTGCCACCAGGGGGCTGAGCCTAAAAGAGACCCAGTACTTC. Translated, it gives CATRGLSLKETQYF.

This chain joins TRBV6-6 and TRBJ1-1; D not resolved. The CDR3 contains 12 residues. The germline gives CDR1 MNHNY, CDR2 SVGAGI (reference sequence). Deletions cut 7 bases from V and 4 bases from J, with 10 bases between. As DNA, the CDR3 is TGTGCCAGCAAAAAGAGTAGCACTGAAGCTTTCTTT. Residues: CASKKSSTEAFF.

This sequence joins TRBV6-5 and TRBJ2-1; 9 bases align to TRBD1. CDR1 and CDR2 from the germline V gene are MNHEY and SVGAGI. The CDR3 extends over 14 amino acids. V dropped 8 bases and J dropped 3; count of bases not matched to a gene: 5. The CDR3 nucleotides are TGTGCCAGCTCGCTGGACAGGGGCTACAATGAGCAGTTCTTC. Amino acids: CASSLDRGYNEQFF.

CDR3 residues: CASSPRYFGQKPANNQPQHF. The CDR3 DNA sequence: TGTGCCAGTAGCCCCCGGTATTTTGGACAGAAACCCGCTAACAATCAGCCCCAGCATTTT. The gene calls are TRBV19 and TRBJ1-5; tentatively, D is TRBD1 (6 bases). Trimming stripped 6 bases from V and 3 bases from J, with 30 bases between. The CDR3 runs to 20 residues. CDR1 is LNHDA and CDR2 is SQIVND in the germline V gene (reference sequence). The complete variable domain, with remaining parts taken from reference TRBV19 and TRBJ1-5, reads DGGITQSPKYLFRKEGQNVTLSCEQNLNHDAMYWYRQDPGQGLRLIYYSQIVNDFQKGDIAEGYSVSREKKESFPLTVTSAQKNPTAFYLCASSPRYFGQKPANNQPQHFGDGTRLSIL.